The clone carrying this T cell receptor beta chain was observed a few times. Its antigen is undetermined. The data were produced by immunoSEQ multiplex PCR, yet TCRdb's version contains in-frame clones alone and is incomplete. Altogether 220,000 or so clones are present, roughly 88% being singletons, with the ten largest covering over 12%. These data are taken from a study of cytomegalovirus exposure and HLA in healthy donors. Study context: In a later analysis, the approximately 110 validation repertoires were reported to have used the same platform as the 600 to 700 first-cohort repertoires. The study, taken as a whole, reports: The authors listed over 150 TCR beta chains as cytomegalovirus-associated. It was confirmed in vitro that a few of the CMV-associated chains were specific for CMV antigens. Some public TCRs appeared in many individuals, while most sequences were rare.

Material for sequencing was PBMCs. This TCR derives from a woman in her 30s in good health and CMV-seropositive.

The CDR3 is CASSLPAAGGRLRDTQYF. The CDR3 DNA reads as TGTGCCAGCAGTTTACCGGCTGCAGGGGGCAGGTTAAGAGATACGCAGTATTTT. The genes are TRBV27 and TRBJ2-3, with TRBD1 identical over 8 bases. The germline CDR1 and CDR2 sequences are MNHEY and SMNVEV (reference sequence). This CDR3 has 18 amino acids. Unmatched junction bases numbered 15, after V lost 2 bases and J lost 5 bases.